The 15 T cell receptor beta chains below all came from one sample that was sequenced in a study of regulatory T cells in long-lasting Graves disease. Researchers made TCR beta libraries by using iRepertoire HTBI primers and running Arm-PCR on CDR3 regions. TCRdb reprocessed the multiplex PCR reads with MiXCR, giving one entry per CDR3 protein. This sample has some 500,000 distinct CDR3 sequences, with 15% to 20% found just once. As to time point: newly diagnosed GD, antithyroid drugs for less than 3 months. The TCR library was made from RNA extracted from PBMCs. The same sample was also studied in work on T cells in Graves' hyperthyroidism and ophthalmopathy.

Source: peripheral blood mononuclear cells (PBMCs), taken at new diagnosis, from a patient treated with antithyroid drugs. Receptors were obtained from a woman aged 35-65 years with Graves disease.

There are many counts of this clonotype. The CDR3 sequence: CASSSSSGGADTQYF. DNA for the CDR3: TGTGCCAGCAGCTCCTCCAGTGGGGGCGCAGATACGCAGTATTTT. This chain uses TRBV7-8 with TRBJ2-3; D possibly corresponds to TRBD1 (6 bases). This CDR3 comprises 15 residues. Germline-derived CDR1 and CDR2 are SGHVS and FQNEAQ. Trimming stripped 4 bases from V and 4 bases from J, with 15 bases between.

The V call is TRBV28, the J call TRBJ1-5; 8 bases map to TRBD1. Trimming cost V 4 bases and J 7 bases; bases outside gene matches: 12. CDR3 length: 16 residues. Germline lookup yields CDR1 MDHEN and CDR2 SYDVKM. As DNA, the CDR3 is TGTGCCAGCAGTTATATCCCAGGGGGCACCGTCCAGCCCCAGCATTTT. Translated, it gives CASSYIPGGTVQPQHF. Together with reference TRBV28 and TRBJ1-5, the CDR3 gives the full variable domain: DVKVTQSSRYLVKRTGEKVFLECVQDMDHENMFWYRQDPGLGLRLIYFSYDVKMKEKGDIPEGYSVSREKKERFSLILESASTNQTSMYLCASSYIPGGTVQPQHFGDGTRLSIL.

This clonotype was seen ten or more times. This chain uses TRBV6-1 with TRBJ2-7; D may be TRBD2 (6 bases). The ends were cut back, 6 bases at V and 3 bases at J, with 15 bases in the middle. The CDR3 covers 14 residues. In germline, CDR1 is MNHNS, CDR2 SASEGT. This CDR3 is CASRGLRGSYEQYF. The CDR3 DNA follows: TGTGCCAGCAGGGGCCTGCGGGGAAGCTACGAGCAGTACTTC.

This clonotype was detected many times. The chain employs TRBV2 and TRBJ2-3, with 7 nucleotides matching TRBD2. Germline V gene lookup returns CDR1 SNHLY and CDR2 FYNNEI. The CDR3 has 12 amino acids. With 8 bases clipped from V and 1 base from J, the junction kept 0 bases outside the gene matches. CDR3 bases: TGTGCCAGCGGGGGGGGCACAGATACGCAGTATTTT. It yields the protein CASGGGTDTQYF.

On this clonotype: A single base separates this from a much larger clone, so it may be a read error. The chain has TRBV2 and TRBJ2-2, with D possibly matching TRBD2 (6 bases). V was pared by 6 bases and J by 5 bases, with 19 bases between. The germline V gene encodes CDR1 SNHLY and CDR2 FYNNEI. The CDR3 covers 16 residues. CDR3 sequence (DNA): TGTGCCAGCAGGGGACGGGGGAGTGATTGGACCGGGGAGCTGTTTTTT. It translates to CASRGRGSDWTGELFF.

The CDR3 protein is CASRAQEETQYF. The CDR3 nucleotides read TGTGCCAGCAGAGCCCAGGAAGAGACCCAGTACTTC. This chain links TRBV6-1 with TRBJ2-5; D is uncertain. The ends were cut back, 6 bases at V and 3 bases at J, with 8 bases in the middle. Germline CDR1 reads MNHNS; CDR2 reads SASEGT. The CDR3 is 12 residues long.

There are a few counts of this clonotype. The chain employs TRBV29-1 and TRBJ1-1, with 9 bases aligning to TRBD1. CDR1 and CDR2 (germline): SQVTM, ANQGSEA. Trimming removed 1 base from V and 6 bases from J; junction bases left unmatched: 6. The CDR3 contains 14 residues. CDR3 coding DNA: TGCAGCGTTGAAGCCGGACAGGGGCCCTCTGAAGCTTTCTTT. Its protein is CSVEAGQGPSEAFF.

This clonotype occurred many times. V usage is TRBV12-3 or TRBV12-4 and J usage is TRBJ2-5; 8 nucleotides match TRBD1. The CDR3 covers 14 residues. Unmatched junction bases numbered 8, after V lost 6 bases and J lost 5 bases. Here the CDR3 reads CASSATGDRETQYF. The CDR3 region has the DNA TGTGCCAGCAGCGCGACAGGGGACCGCGAGACCCAGTACTTC.

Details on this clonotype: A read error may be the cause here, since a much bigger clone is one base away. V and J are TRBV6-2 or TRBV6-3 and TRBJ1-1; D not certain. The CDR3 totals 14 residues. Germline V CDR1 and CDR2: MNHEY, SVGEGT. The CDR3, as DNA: TGTGCCAGCACCCCGCCGGGAGCGAACACTGAAGCTCTCTTT. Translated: CASTPPGANTEALF.

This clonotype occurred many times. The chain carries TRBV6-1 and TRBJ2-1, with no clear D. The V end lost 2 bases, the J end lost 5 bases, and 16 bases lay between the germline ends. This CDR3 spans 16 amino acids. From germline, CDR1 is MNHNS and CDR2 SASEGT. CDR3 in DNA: TGTGCCAGCAGTGAATTTCGGGTAGAGACGAACAATGAGCAGTTCTTC. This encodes CASSEFRVETNNEQFF.

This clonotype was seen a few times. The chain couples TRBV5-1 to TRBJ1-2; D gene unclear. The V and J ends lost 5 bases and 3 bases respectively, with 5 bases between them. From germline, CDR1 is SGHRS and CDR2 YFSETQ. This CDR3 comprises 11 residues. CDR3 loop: CASSKDYGYTF. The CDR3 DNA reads TGCGCCAGCAGTAAGGACTATGGCTACACCTTC.

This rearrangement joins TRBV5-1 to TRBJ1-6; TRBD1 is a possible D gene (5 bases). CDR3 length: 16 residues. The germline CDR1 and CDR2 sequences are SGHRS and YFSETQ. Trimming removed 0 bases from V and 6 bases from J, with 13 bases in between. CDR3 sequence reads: CASSLGVTDTNSPLHF. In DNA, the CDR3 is TGCGCCAGCAGCTTGGGGGTTACGGACACTAATTCACCCCTCCACTTT.

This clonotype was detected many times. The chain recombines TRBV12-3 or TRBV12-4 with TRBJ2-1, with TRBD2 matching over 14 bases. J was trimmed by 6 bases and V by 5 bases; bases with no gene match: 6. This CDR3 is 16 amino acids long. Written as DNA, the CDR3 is TGTGCCAGCAGTCCCCGACTAGCGGGGGGGCCCAATGAGCAGTTCTTC. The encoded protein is CASSPRLAGGPNEQFF.

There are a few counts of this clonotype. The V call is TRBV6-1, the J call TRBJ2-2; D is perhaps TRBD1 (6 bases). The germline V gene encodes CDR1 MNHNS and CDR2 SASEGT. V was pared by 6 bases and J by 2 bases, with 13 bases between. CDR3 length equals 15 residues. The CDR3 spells CASRGWDINTGELFF. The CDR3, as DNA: TGTGCCAGCAGGGGCTGGGACATAAACACCGGGGAGCTGTTTTTT.

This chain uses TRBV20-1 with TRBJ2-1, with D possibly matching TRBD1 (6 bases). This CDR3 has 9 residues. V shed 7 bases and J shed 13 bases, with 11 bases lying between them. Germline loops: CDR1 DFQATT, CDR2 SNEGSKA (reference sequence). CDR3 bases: TGCAGTGTTACAGGGTCCCAGTTCTTC. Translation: CSVTGSQFF.